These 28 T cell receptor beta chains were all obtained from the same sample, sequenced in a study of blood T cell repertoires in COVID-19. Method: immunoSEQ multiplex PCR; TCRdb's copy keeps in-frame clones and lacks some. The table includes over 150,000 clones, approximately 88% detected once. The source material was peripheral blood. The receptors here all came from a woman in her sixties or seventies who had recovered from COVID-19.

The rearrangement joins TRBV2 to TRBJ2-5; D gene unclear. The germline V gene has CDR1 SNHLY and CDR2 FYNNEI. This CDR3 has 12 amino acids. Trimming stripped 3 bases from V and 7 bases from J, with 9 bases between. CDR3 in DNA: TGTGCCAGCAGTGAGCCCCTCGGGACCCAGTACTTC. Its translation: CASSEPLGTQYF.

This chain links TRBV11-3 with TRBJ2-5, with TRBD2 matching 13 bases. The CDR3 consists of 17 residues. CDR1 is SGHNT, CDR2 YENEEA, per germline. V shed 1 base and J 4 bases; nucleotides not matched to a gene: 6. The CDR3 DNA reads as TGTGCCAGCAGCTTAGGTGGGACTAGCGGGGCCGGAGAGACCCAGTACTTC. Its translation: CASSLGGTSGAGETQYF.

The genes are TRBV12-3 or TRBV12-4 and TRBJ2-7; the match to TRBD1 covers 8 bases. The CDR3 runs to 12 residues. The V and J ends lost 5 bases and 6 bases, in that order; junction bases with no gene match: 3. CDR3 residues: CASSIGTGEQYF. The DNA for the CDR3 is TGTGCCAGCAGTATCGGGACAGGCGAGCAGTACTTC.

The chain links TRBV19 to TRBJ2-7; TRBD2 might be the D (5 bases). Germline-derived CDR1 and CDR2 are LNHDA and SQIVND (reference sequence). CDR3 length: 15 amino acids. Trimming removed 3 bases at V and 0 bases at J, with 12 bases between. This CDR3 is CASSMGAWGSYEQYF. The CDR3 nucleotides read TGTGCCAGTAGTATGGGAGCGTGGGGCTCCTACGAGCAGTACTTC. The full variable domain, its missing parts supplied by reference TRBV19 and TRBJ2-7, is DGGITQSPKYLFRKEGQNVTLSCEQNLNHDAMYWYRQDPGQGLRLIYYSQIVNDFQKGDIAEGYSVSREKKESFPLTVTSAQKNPTAFYLCASSMGAWGSYEQYFGPGTRLTVT.

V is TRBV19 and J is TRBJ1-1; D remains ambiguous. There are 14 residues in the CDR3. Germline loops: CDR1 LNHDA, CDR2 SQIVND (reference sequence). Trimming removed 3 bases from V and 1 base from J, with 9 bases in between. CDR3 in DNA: TGTGCCAGTAGTATCCAGACTGAGAACACTGAAGCTTTCTTT. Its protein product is CASSIQTENTEAFF.

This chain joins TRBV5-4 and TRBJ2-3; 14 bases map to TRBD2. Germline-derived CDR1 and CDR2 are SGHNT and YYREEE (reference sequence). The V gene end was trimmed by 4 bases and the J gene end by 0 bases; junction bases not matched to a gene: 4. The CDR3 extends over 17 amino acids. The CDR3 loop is CASSKGTSGGSTDTQYF. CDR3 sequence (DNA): TGTGCCAGCAGCAAAGGGACTAGCGGGGGAAGCACAGATACGCAGTATTTT.

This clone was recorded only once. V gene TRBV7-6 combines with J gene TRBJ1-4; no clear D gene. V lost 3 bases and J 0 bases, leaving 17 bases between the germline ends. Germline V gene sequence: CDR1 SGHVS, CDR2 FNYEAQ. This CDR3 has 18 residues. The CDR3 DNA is TGTGCCAGCAGCTTCCGACCACAGTCCGTCGCAACTAATGAAAAACTGTTTTTT. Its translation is CASSFRPQSVATNEKLFF.

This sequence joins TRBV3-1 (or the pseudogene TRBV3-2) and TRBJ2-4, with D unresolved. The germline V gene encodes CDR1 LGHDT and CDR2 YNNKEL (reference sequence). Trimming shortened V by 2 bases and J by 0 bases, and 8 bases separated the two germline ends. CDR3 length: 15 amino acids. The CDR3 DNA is TGTGCCAGCAGCCAAAGTGAACTAGCCAAAAACATTCAGTACTTC. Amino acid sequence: CASSQSELAKNIQYF.

The CDR3 is CASSLTGYGYTF. CDR3 nucleotide sequence: TGTGCCAGCAGTCTCACTGGTTATGGCTACACCTTC. The rearrangement uses TRBV7-8 and TRBJ1-2; no firm D call. Looked up from germline, CDR1 is SGHVS and CDR2 is FQNEAQ. The ends were cut back, 6 bases at V and 5 bases at J, with 10 bases in the middle. The length of the CDR3 is 12 residues.

CDR3 bases: TGTGCCAGCAGGCGACAGGGGACCTACGAGCAGTACTTC. It translates to CASRRQGTYEQYF. The chain has TRBV27 and TRBJ2-7; 8 bases map to TRBD1. The V and J ends lost 6 bases and 2 bases, in that order; junction bases with no gene match: 3. Per the germline V gene, CDR1 is MNHEY and CDR2 is SMNVEV (reference sequence). CDR3 length: 13 residues.

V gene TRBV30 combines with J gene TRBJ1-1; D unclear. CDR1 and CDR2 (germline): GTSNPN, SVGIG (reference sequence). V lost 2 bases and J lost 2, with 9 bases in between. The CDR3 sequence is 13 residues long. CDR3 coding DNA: TGTGCCTGGAGTTGGGCACCTAACACTGAAGCTTTCTTT. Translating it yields CAWSWAPNTEAFF.

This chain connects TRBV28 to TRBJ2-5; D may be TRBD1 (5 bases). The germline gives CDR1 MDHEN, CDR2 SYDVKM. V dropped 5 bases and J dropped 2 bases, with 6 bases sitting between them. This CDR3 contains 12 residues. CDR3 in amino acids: CASSDSQETQYF. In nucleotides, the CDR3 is TGTGCCAGCAGTGACAGTCAAGAGACCCAGTACTTC.

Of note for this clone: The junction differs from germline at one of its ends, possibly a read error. CDR3 residues: CASSEERGDWNEQFF. CDR3 bases: TGTGCCAGCAGCGAAGAGCGGGGGGATTGGAATGAGCAGTTCTTC. The chain links TRBV2 to TRBJ2-1; 9 bases map to TRBD2. This CDR3 region has 15 residues. Germline values: CDR1 SNHLY, CDR2 FYNNEI. Combining the CDR3 with reference TRBV2 and TRBJ2-1 gives the whole variable domain EPEVTQTPSHQVTQMGQEVILRCVPISNHLYFYWYRQILGQKVEFLVSFYNNEISEKSEIFDDQFSVERPDGSNFTLKIRSTKLEDSAMYFCASSEERGDWNEQFFGPGTRLTVL.

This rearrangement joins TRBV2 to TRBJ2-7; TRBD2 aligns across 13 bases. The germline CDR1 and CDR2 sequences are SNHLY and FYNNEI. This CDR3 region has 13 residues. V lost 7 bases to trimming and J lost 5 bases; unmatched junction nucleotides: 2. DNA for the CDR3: TGTGCCAGCAATGGACTAGCGGGGGACGAGCAGTACTTC. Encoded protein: CASNGLAGDEQYF. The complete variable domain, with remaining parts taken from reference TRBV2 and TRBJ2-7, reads EPEVTQTPSHQVTQMGQEVILRCVPISNHLYFYWYRQILGQKVEFLVSFYNNEISEKSEIFDDQFSVERPDGSNFTLKIRSTKLEDSAMYFCASNGLAGDEQYFGPGTRLTVT.

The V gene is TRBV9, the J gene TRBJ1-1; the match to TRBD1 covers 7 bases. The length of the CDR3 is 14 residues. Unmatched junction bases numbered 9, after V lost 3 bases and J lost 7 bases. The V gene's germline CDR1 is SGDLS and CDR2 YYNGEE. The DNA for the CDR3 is TGTGCCAGCAGCGATCAGAAGGGGGCTCGTGAAGCTTTCTTT. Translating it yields CASSDQKGAREAFF.

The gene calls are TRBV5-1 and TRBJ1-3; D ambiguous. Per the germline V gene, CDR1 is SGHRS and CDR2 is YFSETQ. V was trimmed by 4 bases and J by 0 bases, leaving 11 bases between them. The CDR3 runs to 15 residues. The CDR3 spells CASSGDGSSGNTIYF. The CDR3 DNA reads TGCGCCAGCAGCGGCGACGGGAGCTCTGGAAACACCATATATTTT.

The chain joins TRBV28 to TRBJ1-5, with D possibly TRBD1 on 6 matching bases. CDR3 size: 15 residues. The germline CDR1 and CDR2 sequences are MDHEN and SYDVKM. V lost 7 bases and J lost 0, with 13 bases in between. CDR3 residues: CASTLQGYSNQPQHF. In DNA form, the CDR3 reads TGTGCCAGCACCCTACAGGGATATAGCAATCAGCCCCAGCATTTT.

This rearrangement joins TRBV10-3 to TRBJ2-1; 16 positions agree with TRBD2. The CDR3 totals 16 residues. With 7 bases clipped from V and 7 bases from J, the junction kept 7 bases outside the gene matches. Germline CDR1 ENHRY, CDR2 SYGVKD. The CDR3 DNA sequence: TGTGCCATCATGGGGACTAGCGGGGGGGCCCAGAATGAGCAGTTCTTC. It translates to CAIMGTSGGAQNEQFF.

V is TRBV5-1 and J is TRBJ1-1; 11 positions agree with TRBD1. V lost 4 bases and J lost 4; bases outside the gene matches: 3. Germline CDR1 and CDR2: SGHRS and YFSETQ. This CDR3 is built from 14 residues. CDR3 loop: CASSVGQGGTEAFF. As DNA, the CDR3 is TGCGCCAGCAGCGTGGGACAGGGGGGCACTGAAGCTTTCTTT.

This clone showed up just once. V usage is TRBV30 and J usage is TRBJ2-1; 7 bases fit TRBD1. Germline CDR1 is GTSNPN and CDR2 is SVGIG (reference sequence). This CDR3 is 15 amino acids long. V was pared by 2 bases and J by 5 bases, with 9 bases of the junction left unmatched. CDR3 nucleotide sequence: TGTGCCTGGAGTAACCTCGGACAGGCCAACAATGAGCAGTTCTTC. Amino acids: CAWSNLGQANNEQFF.

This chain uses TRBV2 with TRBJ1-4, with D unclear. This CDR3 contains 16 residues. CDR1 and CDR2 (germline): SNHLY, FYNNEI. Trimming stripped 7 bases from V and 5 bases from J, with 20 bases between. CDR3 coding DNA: TGTGCCAGCATTGGAGGGATTATTGTACGGAATGAAAAACTGTTTTTT. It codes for CASIGGIIVRNEKLFF.

The CDR3 region has the DNA TGTGCCAGCAGTTTAGCAGACAACAATGAGCAGTTCTTC. Residues: CASSLADNNEQFF. The chain is built from TRBV28 and TRBJ2-1, with unresolved D. This CDR3 region has 13 residues. Germline V gives CDR1 MDHEN, CDR2 SYDVKM. V was shortened by 2 bases and J by 5 bases, with 7 bases between the two germline ends.

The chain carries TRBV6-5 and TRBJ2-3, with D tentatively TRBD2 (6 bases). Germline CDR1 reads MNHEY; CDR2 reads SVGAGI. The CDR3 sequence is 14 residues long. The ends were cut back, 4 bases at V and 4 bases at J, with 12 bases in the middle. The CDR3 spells CASSLRGSPDTQYF. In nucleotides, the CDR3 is TGTGCCAGCAGTTTGCGGGGCAGCCCAGATACGCAGTATTTT.

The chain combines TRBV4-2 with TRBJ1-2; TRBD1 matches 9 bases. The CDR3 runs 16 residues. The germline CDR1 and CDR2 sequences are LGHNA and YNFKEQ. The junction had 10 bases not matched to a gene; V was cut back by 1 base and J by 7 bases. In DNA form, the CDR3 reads TGTGCCAGCAGCCAAGCAACGGGGGACAGGGTGGTTGGCTACACCTTC. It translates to CASSQATGDRVVGYTF.

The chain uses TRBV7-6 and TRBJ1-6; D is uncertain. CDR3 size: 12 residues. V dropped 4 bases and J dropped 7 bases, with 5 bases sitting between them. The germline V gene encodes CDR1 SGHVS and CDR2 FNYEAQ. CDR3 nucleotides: TGTGCCAGCAGCTCCCTGAATTCACCCCTCCACTTT. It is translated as CASSSLNSPLHF.

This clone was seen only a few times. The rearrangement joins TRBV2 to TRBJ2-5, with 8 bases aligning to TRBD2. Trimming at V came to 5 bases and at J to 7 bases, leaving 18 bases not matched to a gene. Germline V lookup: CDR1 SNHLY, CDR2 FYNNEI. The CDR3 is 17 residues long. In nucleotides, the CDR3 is TGTGCCAGCAGTACTCTCCCGCCCGGGGGGGCGGGGGGGACCCAGTACTTC. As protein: CASSTLPPGGAGGTQYF.

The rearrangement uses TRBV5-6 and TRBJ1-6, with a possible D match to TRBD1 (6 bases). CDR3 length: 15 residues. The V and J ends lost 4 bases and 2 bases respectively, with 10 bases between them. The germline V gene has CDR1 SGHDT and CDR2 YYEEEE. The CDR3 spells CASSGGGPYNSPLHF. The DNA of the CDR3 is TGTGCCAGCAGCGGCGGGGGGCCCTATAATTCACCCCTCCACTTT. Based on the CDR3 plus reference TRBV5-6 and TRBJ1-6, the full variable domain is DAGVTQSPTHLIKTRGQQVTLRCSPKSGHDTVSWYQQALGQGPQFIFQYYEEEERQRGNFPDRFSGHQFPNYSSELNVNALLLGDSALYLCASSGGGPYNSPLHFGNGTRLTVT.

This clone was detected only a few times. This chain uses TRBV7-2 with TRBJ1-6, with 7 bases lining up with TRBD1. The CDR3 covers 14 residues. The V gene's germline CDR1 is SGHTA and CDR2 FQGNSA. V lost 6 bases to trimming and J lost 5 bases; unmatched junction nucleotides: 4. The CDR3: CASRDGTDNSPLHF. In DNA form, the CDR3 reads TGTGCCAGCAGGGACGGGACAGATAATTCACCCCTCCACTTT. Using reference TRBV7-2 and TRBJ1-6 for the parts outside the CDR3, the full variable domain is GAGVSQSPSNKVTEKGKDVELRCDPISGHTALYWYRQSLGQGLEFLIYFQGNSAPDKSGLPSDRFSAERTGGSVSTLTIQRTQQEDSAVYLCASRDGTDNSPLHFGNGTRLTVT.